This TCR beta chain was sequenced during a study of blood T cell repertoires in COVID-19. This CDR3 is 14 amino acids long. Germline V gives CDR1 SGHRS, CDR2 YFSETQ. The V and J ends lost 0 bases and 4 bases respectively, with 10 bases between them. In the authors' methods: Estimation of nucleated cell counts was performed using reference gene primer amplification. This table comes from immunoSEQ multiplex PCR, and its TCRdb copy is limited to in-frame clones, with some not included. That table furnishes V, J and clone size, whereas the DNA furnished D and trimming. This table holds roughly 160,000 clones, around four fifths found once.

The clonotype comes from a woman older than 75 with COVID-19, enrolled during active disease. Material: peripheral blood. This chain connects TRBV5-1 to TRBJ2-5, with D maybe TRBD2 (6 bases). CDR3 bases: TGCGCCAGCAGCTTGGAAGGTAGCGGAGAGACCCAGTACTTC. Translation: CASSLEGSGETQYF.